This T cell receptor beta chain is drawn from a study of graft-versus-host responses after intestinal transplantation. Method: immunoSEQ multiplex PCR; TCRdb's copy keeps in-frame clones and lacks some. The sample has some 120,000 clones, roughly nine tenths seen once. This clone occurred once. Its target is not known. The germline V gene encodes CDR1 GTSNPN and CDR2 SVGIG (reference sequence). The V gene end was trimmed by 1 base and the J gene end by 5 bases; junction bases not matched to a gene: 7. The CDR3 consists of 14 residues. The rearrangement links TRBV30 to TRBJ1-2; 7 bases are a match to TRBD1. This sequence originates from a human donor who received an intestinal transplant. This sample comprised unstimulated CD4+ T cells sorted from spleen or lymph node cells, obtained before intestinal transplant. In nucleotides, the CDR3 is TGTGCCTGGAGTGGGGGCTTACAGGGGTATGGCTACACCTTC. Translation: CAWSGGLQGYGYTF.